Listed below are T cell receptor beta chains from one sample, sequenced in a study of blood T cells in healthy people across ages. TCRdb re-called the 5' RACE reads through MiXCR, storing one row per CDR3 protein. The sample has roughly 680,000 distinct CDR3 sequences; 52% are singletons. The sample consisted of blood. The origin of the receptors is a woman of 80 years or more in good health. The CDR3 runs from the conserved cysteine through the conserved F or W. The D gene is left open where the match is weak. A clone size is listed for some rows: how often the clone was seen (once, few, many), or a class if it is expanded.

clone_size j_call d_call v_call cdr3_nt cdr3_aa
- TRBJ2-5 TRBD2 TRBV5-1 TGCGCCAGCAGCTTGTTAGCGGGAGTGTCATACAATGAGCAGTACTTC CASSLLAGVSYNEQYF
- TRBJ1-2 - TRBV3-1 TGTGCCAGCAGCCAGCCCCGGCAGGGTTCTAATGGCTACACCTTC CASSQPRQGSNGYTF
- TRBJ1-2 TRBD1 TRBV10-3 TGTGCCATCAGTGACCTATCCGGGACAGGGGATGGCTACACCTTC CAISDLSGTGDGYTF
few TRBJ2-2 - TRBV10-3 TGTGCCATCAGTGAGTCCGGTTACACCGGGGAGCTGTTTTTT CAISESGYTGELFF
- TRBJ2-3 TRBD2 TRBV6-6 TGTGTCAGTAGTTCATTCGGGAGGGGCACAGATACGCAGTATTTT CVSSSFGRGTDTQYF
few TRBJ2-2 - TRBV4-2 TGTGCCAGCAGATACAGGGACACCGGGGAGCTGTTTTTT CASRYRDTGELFF
- TRBJ2-2 TRBD1 TRBV4-3 TGCGCCAGCAGCCAAGGGGCAGGGGGAAATGGCGGGGAGCTGTTTTTT CASSQGAGGNGGELFF
few TRBJ2-2 - TRBV3-1 TGTGCCAGCAGCTTGAAAAGTACAGGGTCCCTCGGGGAGCTGTTTTTT CASSLKSTGSLGELFF
many TRBJ2-1 - TRBV12-3/TRBV12-4 TGTGCCAGCAGTCCTGTTCGAGGCTGGAATGAGCAGTTCTTC CASSPVRGWNEQFF
many TRBJ2-7 - TRBV4-2 TGTGCCAGCAGCCAAGCTTCGGAGAATGGGTACGAGCAGTACTTC CASSQASENGYEQYF
- TRBJ2-1 - TRBV18 TGTGCCAGCTCACCGACCGGGTTGGACCGAGGTTATGGTGAGCAGTTCTTC CASSPTGLDRGYGEQFF
- TRBJ2-3 TRBD2 TRBV5-6 TGTGCCAGCAGCTTACTAGCGGGGTACGATACGCAGTATTTT CASSLLAGYDTQYF